This T cell receptor beta chain appears in the sequencing data of a study of blood T cell repertoires in COVID-19. Study as a whole: Researchers got acute and convalescent COVID-19 samples from the United States, Italy and Spain.

The CDR3 length is 14 residues. Germline values: CDR1 MNHEY, CDR2 SMNVEV (reference sequence). With 5 bases removed from V and 7 bases from J, the gap between germline ends came to 12 bases. The protocol was immunoSEQ multiplex PCR, while the TCRdb copy is restricted to in-frame clones and leaves out a portion. The data contain 150,000 or so clones, roughly 84% of them seen just once; the ten biggest clones take up roughly 7%. Adults between roughly 18 and 90 years of age took part from 20 to 25 US areas. Cohort 3 donors counted as recovered after two negative PCRs, clearance, or resolved symptoms. Sequenced sample: PBMCs or T cells enriched from blood (not recorded which). The J gene is TRBJ1-6, the V gene TRBV27, with D possibly matching TRBD1 (5 bases). The clonotype originates from a woman in her forties or fifties who had recovered from COVID-19. CDR3 region: CASSPRDYNSPLHF. The CDR3 nucleotides read TGTGCCAGCAGTCCCCGGGACTACAATTCACCCCTCCACTTT.